A selection of T cell receptor beta chains follows, all from one sample in a study of blood T cell repertoires in COVID-19. Only in-frame clones appear in the TCRdb table, and some are missing; sequencing was by immunoSEQ multiplex PCR. Among 300,000 to 400,000 clones listed, approximately 81% were seen once. Source material: PBMCs or T cells enriched from blood (not recorded which). The receptors derive from a woman in her 30s who had been exposed to COVID-19. The CDR3 runs from the conserved cysteine through the conserved F or W. Fields, in order: V gene, clone size, D gene, J gene, CDR3 protein, CDR3 DNA. The D gene is left open where the match is weak. Some rows mark clone size as missing; the rest say once, few, many or name a class of expanded clone.

v_call: TRBV28; clone_size: NA; d_call: TRBD1; j_call: TRBJ2-5; cdr3_aa: CASSPGRHRGETQYF; cdr3_nt: TGTGCCAGCAGTCCAGGACGACACAGGGGAGAGACCCAGTACTTC
v_call: TRBV6-5; clone_size: NA; d_call: NA; j_call: TRBJ1-3; cdr3_aa: CASIYRELGGNTIYF; cdr3_nt: TGTGCCAGCATCTACAGGGAACTGGGGGGAAACACCATATATTTT
v_call: TRBV27; clone_size: NA; d_call: NA; j_call: TRBJ2-1; cdr3_aa: CASSLNPGSYNEQFF; cdr3_nt: TGTGCCAGCAGTTTGAATCCGGGCTCCTACAATGAGCAGTTCTTC
v_call: TRBV12-3/TRBV12-4; clone_size: NA; d_call: NA; j_call: TRBJ2-1; cdr3_aa: CATHRQWNNEQFF; cdr3_nt: TGTGCCACCCATAGACAATGGAACAATGAGCAGTTCTTC
v_call: TRBV11-3; clone_size: once; d_call: NA; j_call: TRBJ2-7; cdr3_aa: CASSPNWAVFDRSYF; cdr3_nt: TGTGCCAGCAGCCCCAATTGGGCGGTATTTGACAGGTCGTACTTC
v_call: TRBV18; clone_size: NA; d_call: NA; j_call: TRBJ1-4; cdr3_aa: CASSPRTGSNEKLFF; cdr3_nt: TGTGCCAGCTCACCACGTACGGGGTCTAATGAAAAACTGTTTTTT
v_call: TRBV28; clone_size: NA; d_call: TRBD1; j_call: TRBJ1-4; cdr3_aa: CASSSAGTGLEKLFF; cdr3_nt: TGTGCCAGCAGTTCCGCCGGGACAGGGCTTGAAAAACTGTTTTTT
v_call: TRBV28; clone_size: many; d_call: TRBD1; j_call: TRBJ1-5; cdr3_aa: CASRTGRGNNQPQHF; cdr3_nt: TGTGCCAGCAGGACAGGGAGAGGAAACAATCAGCCCCAGCATTTT
v_call: TRBV7-8; clone_size: NA; d_call: TRBD1; j_call: TRBJ1-2; cdr3_aa: CASIPDRGTYGYTF; cdr3_nt: TGTGCCAGCATCCCCGACAGGGGGACCTATGGCTACACCTTC
v_call: TRBV19; clone_size: NA; d_call: NA; j_call: TRBJ2-7; cdr3_aa: CASSTPGGLTYEQYF; cdr3_nt: TGTGCCAGTAGTACCCCCGGGGGACTCACCTACGAGCAGTACTTC
v_call: TRBV6-5; clone_size: NA; d_call: NA; j_call: TRBJ1-1; cdr3_aa: CAGEEGINTEAFF; cdr3_nt: TGTGCCGGGGAGGAGGGGATCAACACTGAAGCTTTCTTT
v_call: TRBV5-4; clone_size: NA; d_call: NA; j_call: TRBJ1-1; cdr3_aa: CASSQSASKLLRDTEAFF; cdr3_nt: TGTGCCAGCAGCCAATCGGCCAGCAAACTATTACGGGACACTGAAGCTTTCTTT
v_call: TRBV5-4; clone_size: once; d_call: NA; j_call: TRBJ2-7; cdr3_aa: CASSPEGQWTYEQYF; cdr3_nt: TGTGCCAGCAGCCCGGAGGGCCAGTGGACCTACGAGCAGTACTTC
v_call: TRBV27; clone_size: NA; d_call: TRBD1; j_call: TRBJ2-2; cdr3_aa: CASSFTRQGAETGELFF; cdr3_nt: TGTGCCAGCAGTTTCACCCGACAGGGGGCAGAGACCGGGGAGCTGTTTTTT
v_call: TRBV10-2; clone_size: NA; d_call: NA; j_call: TRBJ2-7; cdr3_aa: CASSESVGATYEQYF; cdr3_nt: TGCGCCAGCAGTGAGTCTGTGGGGGCCACCTACGAGCAGTACTTC
v_call: TRBV7-2; clone_size: NA; d_call: TRBD2; j_call: TRBJ2-1; cdr3_aa: CASSLALLRGGEFF; cdr3_nt: TGTGCCAGCAGCTTAGCGTTGTTGCGGGGGGGCGAGTTCTTC
v_call: TRBV2; clone_size: NA; d_call: TRBD2; j_call: TRBJ2-5; cdr3_aa: CASKYGGVKETQYF; cdr3_nt: TGTGCCAGCAAATACGGGGGGGTCAAAGAGACCCAGTACTTC
v_call: TRBV5-1; clone_size: NA; d_call: NA; j_call: TRBJ1-2; cdr3_aa: CASSLGSNYGYTF; cdr3_nt: TGCGCCAGCAGCTTGGGAAGCAACTATGGCTACACCTTC
v_call: TRBV29-1; clone_size: NA; d_call: TRBD2; j_call: TRBJ2-3; cdr3_aa: CSAAAGTTDTQYF; cdr3_nt: TGCAGCGCTGCAGCGGGGACGACAGATACGCAGTATTTT
v_call: TRBV6-1; clone_size: NA; d_call: NA; j_call: TRBJ1-3; cdr3_aa: CASSDEAGNTIYF; cdr3_nt: TGTGCCAGCAGTGATGAGGCTGGAAACACCATATATTTT
v_call: TRBV11-3; clone_size: NA; d_call: TRBD1; j_call: TRBJ2-3; cdr3_aa: CASSLIIGGVDTQYF; cdr3_nt: TGTGCCAGCAGCTTAATCATAGGGGGCGTAGATACGCAGTATTTT
v_call: TRBV7-9; clone_size: NA; d_call: NA; j_call: TRBJ1-5; cdr3_aa: CASSLQGTVNQPQHF; cdr3_nt: TGTGCCAGCAGCTTACAGGGTACCGTGAATCAGCCCCAGCATTTT
v_call: TRBV11-2; clone_size: NA; d_call: TRBD1; j_call: TRBJ2-7; cdr3_aa: CASSSTRGFGTGPLHEQYF; cdr3_nt: TGTGCCAGCAGCTCGACTAGAGGTTTCGGGACAGGGCCTCTTCACGAGCAGTACTTC
v_call: TRBV19; clone_size: NA; d_call: NA; j_call: TRBJ1-1; cdr3_aa: CASRSQGGIYTEAFF; cdr3_nt: TGTGCCAGTAGGTCTCAGGGAGGGATTTACACTGAAGCTTTCTTT
v_call: TRBV2; clone_size: NA; d_call: TRBD1; j_call: TRBJ2-2; cdr3_aa: CASNQGAGELFF; cdr3_nt: TGTGCCAGTAACCAGGGGGCCGGGGAGCTGTTTTTT